Here is one TCR beta chain with its context. Its specificity is unknown. TCRdb re-derived calls from the multiplex PCR reads in MiXCR, one entry per CDR3 protein. This sample has 150,000 to 250,000 distinct CDR3 sequences, with over 25% found just once. Looked up from germline, CDR1 is SEHNR and CDR2 is FQNEAQ (reference sequence). Trimming removed 2 bases from V and 4 bases from J, with 12 bases in between. There are 15 residues in the CDR3. The sample is drawn from a study of breast tumors, draining lymph nodes, adjacent tissues. Points from the study as a whole: Compared with basal-like, luminal-like tumors shared significantly more repertoire with nontumor tissue. Tumors had less TCR diversity than lymph nodes, more than nontumor tissue.

Axillary draining lymph nodes of breast cancer patients supplied the node samples. The clonotype originates from a female donor with breast cancer. Some clones in this sample may be carry-over from other donors' samples. The gene calls are TRBV7-9 and TRBJ2-1; perhaps TRBD2 as D (5 bases). Sequencing used axillary lymph node tissue. The CDR3 here is CASSLTEGTYNEQFF. DNA of the CDR3: TGTGCCAGCAGCTTAACCGAGGGCACATACAATGAGCAGTTCTTC.